This TCR beta chain was sequenced in a study of Graves' ophthalmopathy and Graves' hyperthyroidism (dated 2018 in TCRdb). Regarding the research as a whole: Peripheral blood was collected before any treatment was given, at the time of initial diagnosis. TCR beta repertoire signatures were used to distinguish Graves' ophthalmopathy from Graves' hyperthyroidism and to predict progression to ophthalmopathy. Once sampling was done, hyperthyroidism patients were given methimazole at a starting dose of 30 mg daily, while ophthalmopathy patients were given high-dose intravenous methylprednisolone. To explore V-J signatures that distinguish ophthalmopathy from hyperthyroidism, a discovery set of around 100 patients was enrolled, made up of 40 to 45 with ophthalmopathy and some 58 with stable hyperthyroidism. In total, 120 to 150 blood samples were TCR-sequenced: around 42 ophthalmopathy, some 75 hyperthyroidism and around 17 hyperthyroidism-to-ophthalmopathy patients. In over 5 hyperthyroidism patients, the T-cell repertoires found in thyroid tissue were compared with those found in blood. The approximately 98 discovery patients were randomly divided into training and test sets at a 7:3 ratio. The independent validation cohort included roughly 19 hyperthyroidism patients plus 17 patients who later progressed from hyperthyroidism to ophthalmopathy. The paper as a whole reports these results and caveats: In validation, the model predicted ophthalmopathy progression with over 60% sensitivity and approximately 75% specificity; 12 predicted patients were CT-confirmed with GO in a median of approximately 6.5 months. The 13-signature model separated ophthalmopathy from stable hyperthyroidism with roughly 90% sensitivity and 81.08% specificity in cross-validation, and 80%/75% in the test set. Most of the expanded thyroid clonotypes with a frequency above 0.001 were also detected in blood, and it was suggested that the thyroid immune response may be reflected by blood repertoires. Sample size was not statistically predetermined, and group allocation was not concealed from the investigators.

Hyperthyroidism was defined as stable when no progression to ophthalmopathy occurred within 18 months of follow-up. Patients with hyperthyroidism were aged 18 to 65 years, had been newly diagnosed, and had a disease duration of less than 2 months. Patients were excluded if they had other autoimmune diseases, uncontrolled infections, pregnancy or lactation. Diagnosis relied on clinical symptoms, serum thyroxine, TRAb, thyroid ultrasound and orbital computed tomography. Ficoll-Paque density gradient centrifugation was used to isolate PBMCs from around 9.1 ml of fresh peripheral blood. Trizol reagent was used to extract the total RNA, and its quality was then checked on an Agilent 2100 Bioanalyzer. Measured from the cysteine to the phenylalanine, the CDR3 is 12 residues long. Only the CDR3 DNA stays, 36 bases, in frame from base 1. The trim is 6 bases for V and 3 bases for J, with a gap of 9 bases between the germline ends. For CDR1 and CDR2, the germline V gene lists SGHAT and FQNNGV.

For repertoire sequencing, TCR beta CDR3 regions were amplified from RNA transcripts. HTBI primers and the Qiagen OneStep RT-PCR kit were used in a first-round RT-PCR, which was followed by a second-round multiplex PCR, size selection and purification. Sequencing of the libraries was carried out on an Illumina HiSeq2000 in paired-end mode with 100 bp reads. Processing in the source paper ran as follows. SOAPnuke was used to process the reads, removing any read that contained adapters or uncalled bases, had a mean Phred below 15, or lacked an exact match to the constant primer or identifier. COPE v1.2.5 was used to merge high-quality paired reads. Each unique nucleotide sequence was treated as a clonotype, and MiTCR v1.1 was used to align the clonotypes to the IMGT TRB V, D and J references. The analysis was limited to V-J combinations with a frequency above 0.0001, which together covered 99.2% of the repertoires. For each V-J combination, a TCR clonal expansion and chaos score was defined as F50 clonal expansion divided by the chaos observed in the TCRdist matrix. Welch's t-statistics and random forest were used to reduce the features to some 13 V-J combinations, which were then used as input to a naive Bayes classifier. Thyroid-blood repertoire similarity was quantified with the Morisita-Horn index. TCRdb reprocessing: public reads trimmed at Q25 with fastp, clones called with MiXCR, in-frame beta chains kept. Here each entry gathers all rows of one CDR3 protein and keeps the most common genes and DNA. These V and J calls are TCRdb output, not the study's own analysis. This sample comprises about 380,000 distinct CDR3 sequences, 15% of them detected only once. The top ten constitute 5.5% to 7% of the sample.

With regard to this clonotype: Its antigen remains unidentified. No base qualities exist here, and no much larger clone lies one base off it.

The source of this sequence is a woman aged 18-29 years with stable Graves' hyperthyroidism. Donor details come from another sample of the same person, matched by shared clones. Sequencing was performed on peripheral blood. The sequence is built from TRBV11-2 and TRBJ2-7; matching of 5 bases hints at TRBD1 as the D gene. CDR3 loop: CASRKGVYEQYF. In nucleotides, the sequence is TGTGCCAGCAGGAAAGGGGTCTACGAGCAGTACTTC. Reference TRBV11-2 and TRBJ2-7 proteins supply the regions before and after the CDR3; the full variable domain is: EAGVAQSPRYKIIEKRQSVAFWCNPISGHATLYWYQQILGQGPKLLIQFQNNGVVDDSQLPKDRFSAERLKGVDSTLKIQPAKLEDSAVYLCASRKGVYEQYFGPGTRLTVT.